This T cell receptor beta chain was captured in a study of blood T cells in healthy people across ages (dated by TCRdb to 2013 to 2016). Looking at the study overall: Template switching captured roughly one uniquely barcoded TCR beta cDNA molecule per two T cells in model experiments. The study measured age-related changes in TCR beta repertoire diversity using deep sequencing normalized with unique cDNA molecular identifiers. The donors were divided into four age groups: young (average roughly 15 years), middle-aged (approximately 41), aged (around 67) and long-lived (about 79). Donors of different ages were randomly distributed across sequencing lanes to avoid experimental bias. Two additional independent replicas of 1 million unique cDNA reads from the same blood draw were analyzed for two donors (one aged 18 to 30 and one aged 80 or older).

Trimming removed 3 bases from V and 5 bases from J; the gene matches leave 2 bases unexplained. CDR1 and CDR2 are read off the germline V gene as LGHNA and YSLEER. Inclusive of the bounding cysteine and phenylalanine, the CDR3 is 15 residues long. Kept here is only the CDR3 DNA, which spans 45 bases and is read in frame from base 1. Worth noting for this clonotype: The antigen it binds to is not known. The sample holds no much larger clone one base away, and base qualities are not on file.

Broader findings and caveats from the paper: Observed TCR beta diversity per million T cells fell roughly linearly with age, and a significant reduction was already apparent by age around 40. Since profiling was done on bulk unsorted PBMCs, naive and antigen-experienced compartments could not be conclusively compared. Estimates of total diversity based on one million sequenced T cells were regarded as lower bounds and as underestimates. Compared with the aged group, the long-lived group had more naive CD4+ T cells, fewer expanded clones and increased TCR diversity, suggesting age selection. There was a strong correlation between observed TCR beta diversity and the percentage of naive T cells measured by flow cytometry. Donor CMV infection status was unknown, potentially confounding age-related changes in expanded clonotypes.

The donors were roughly 39 Caucasian individuals from Russia, aged roughly 6 to 100 years, who were systemically healthy. Approximately 9 milliliters of peripheral blood were collected from each donor into EDTA-treated Vacutainer tubes. Ficoll-Paque density-gradient centrifugation was used to isolate PBMCs, with at least 6.5 million per sample. Trizol reagent was used to extract total RNA from the PBMCs, yielding at least 5.5 micrograms per sample. The percentages of naive CD45RAhigh/CD27high T cells were determined by flow cytometry on a PBMC aliquot from every donor. Libraries were constructed by 5' RACE. The sequencing machine was an Illumina HiSeq 2500. The second PCR ran for about 7 to 11 cycles and used a J-beta primer mix along with a sample-barcoded 5' primer. A unique molecular identifier was introduced onto each TCR beta cDNA molecule by a template-switch 5' adaptor carrying 12 random nucleotides. Each sample yielded at least 2.5 million CDR3-containing paired-end reads. First-strand cDNA was synthesized from all RNA with the Mint cDNA synthesis kit, primed by a TRBC-specific oligonucleotide. Following uracil-DNA glycosylase treatment, a first 18-cycle PCR with universal primers M1SS and BC2_uni_R was performed on all cDNA. Per the source publication's procedure: Normalization of each sample was performed by random selection of 1 million high-quality reads, each carrying a distinct molecular identifier. Reads sharing molecular identifiers were discarded rather than binned into consensus sequences. MiTCR, with a Q25 quality threshold and the strictest error-elimination algorithm, was used for CDR3 identification, clonotype clustering and error correction. A nonparametric unseen species model using Euler transformation provided a lower-bound estimate of total TCR beta diversity. TCRdb redid the processing of the public reads, applying fastp at Q25 and MiXCR, and retained in-frame beta chains. Here each entry gathers all rows of one CDR3 protein and keeps the most common genes and DNA. These V and J calls are TCRdb output, not the study's own analysis. For this sample there are 1.5 million to 2 million distinct CDR3 sequences; about 50% appear just once. Of the sample, approximately 2.1% is held by the ten largest clones.

Recombination connected TRBV4-3 to TRBJ1-4, with TRBD1 identical over 11 junction bases. The receptor comes from a woman aged 40 to 55 in good health. The sequenced sample consisted of blood. The CDR3 amino acid sequence is: CASSQGQGVNEKLFF. The DNA sequence reads TGCGCCAGCAGCCAGGGACAGGGGGTGAATGAAAAACTGTTTTTT.